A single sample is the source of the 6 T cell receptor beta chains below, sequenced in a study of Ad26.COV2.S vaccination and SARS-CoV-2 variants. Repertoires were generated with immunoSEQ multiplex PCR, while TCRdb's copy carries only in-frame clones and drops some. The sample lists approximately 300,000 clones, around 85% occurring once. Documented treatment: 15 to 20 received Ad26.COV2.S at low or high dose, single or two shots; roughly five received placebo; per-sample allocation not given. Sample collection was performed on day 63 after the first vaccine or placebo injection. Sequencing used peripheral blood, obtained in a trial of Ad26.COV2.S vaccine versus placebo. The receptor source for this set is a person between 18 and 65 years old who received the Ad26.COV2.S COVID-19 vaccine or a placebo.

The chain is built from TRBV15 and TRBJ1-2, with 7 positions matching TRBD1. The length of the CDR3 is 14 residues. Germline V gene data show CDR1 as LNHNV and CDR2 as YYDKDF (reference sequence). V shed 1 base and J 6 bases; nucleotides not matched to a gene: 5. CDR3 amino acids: CATSRARTGDGYTF. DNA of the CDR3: TGTGCCACCAGCAGAGCTAGAACAGGGGATGGCTACACCTTC.

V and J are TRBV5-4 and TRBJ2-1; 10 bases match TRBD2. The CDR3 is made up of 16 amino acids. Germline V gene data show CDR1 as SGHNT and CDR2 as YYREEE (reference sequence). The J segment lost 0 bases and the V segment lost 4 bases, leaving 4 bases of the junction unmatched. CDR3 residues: CASSRSGGSSYNEQFF. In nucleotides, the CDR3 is TGTGCCAGCAGCCGTAGCGGGGGGAGCTCCTACAATGAGCAGTTCTTC.

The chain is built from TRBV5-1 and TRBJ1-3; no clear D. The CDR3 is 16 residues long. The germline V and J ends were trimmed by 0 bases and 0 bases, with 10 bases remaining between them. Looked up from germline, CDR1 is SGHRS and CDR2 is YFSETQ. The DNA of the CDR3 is TGCGCCAGCAGCTTGGGGTCTTCCTTCTCTGGAAACACCATATATTTT. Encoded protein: CASSLGSSFSGNTIYF.

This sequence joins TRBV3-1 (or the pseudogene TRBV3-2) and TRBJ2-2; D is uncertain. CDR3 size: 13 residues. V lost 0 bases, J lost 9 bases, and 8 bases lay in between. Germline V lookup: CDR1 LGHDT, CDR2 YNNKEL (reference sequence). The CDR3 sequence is CASSQDTFRELFF. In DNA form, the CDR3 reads TGTGCCAGCAGCCAAGACACGTTCCGGGAGCTGTTTTTT.

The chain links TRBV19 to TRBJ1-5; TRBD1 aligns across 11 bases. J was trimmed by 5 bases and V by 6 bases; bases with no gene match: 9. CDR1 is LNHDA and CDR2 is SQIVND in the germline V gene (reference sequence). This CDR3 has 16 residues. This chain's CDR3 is CASSPRTGGGYQPQHF. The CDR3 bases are TGTGCCAGTAGCCCCAGGACAGGGGGCGGGTATCAGCCCCAGCATTTT.

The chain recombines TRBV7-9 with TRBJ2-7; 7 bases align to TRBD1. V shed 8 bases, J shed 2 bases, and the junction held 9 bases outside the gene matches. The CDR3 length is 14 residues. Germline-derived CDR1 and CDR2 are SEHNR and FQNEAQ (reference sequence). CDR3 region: CASSRTGPAYEQYF. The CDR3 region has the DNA TGTGCCAGCTCTCGGACAGGCCCAGCCTACGAGCAGTACTTC. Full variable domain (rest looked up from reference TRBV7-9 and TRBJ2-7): DTGVSQNPRHKITKRGQNVTFRCDPISEHNRLYWYRQTLGQGPEFLTYFQNEAQLEKSRLLSDRFSAERPKGSFSTLEIQRTEQGDSAMYLCASSRTGPAYEQYFGPGTRLTVT.